The 8 T cell receptor beta chains below all came from one sample that was sequenced in a study of cytomegalovirus exposure and HLA in healthy donors. The PCR contained 60 Vbeta and 13 Jbeta primers. Measured with immunoSEQ multiplex PCR; TCRdb has only the in-frame clones, and not every one. This sample has about 140,000 clones; around four fifths occur once, and the top ten carry around 9.7%. The sequencing input was PBMCs. These receptors came from an older woman in good health and CMV-seropositive.

CDR3 protein: CASSSRLGTTSNEQFF. For the CDR3, the DNA is TGTGCCAGCAGCTCCCGACTCGGGACTACGAGCAATGAGCAGTTCTTC. This chain connects TRBV7-6 to TRBJ2-1, with 7 bases aligning to TRBD2. The CDR3 covers 16 residues. V was clipped by 4 bases and J by 6 bases; unmatched bases: 12. Germline lookup yields CDR1 SGHVS and CDR2 FNYEAQ.

This clone turned up a few times. The chain joins TRBV4-1 to TRBJ2-3; 11 bases map to TRBD2. This CDR3 region has 17 residues. The germline V gene encodes CDR1 MGHRA and CDR2 YSYEKL. V lost 0 bases, J lost 6 bases, and 8 bases stayed unmatched. CDR3 DNA: TGCGCCAGCAGCCAAGATCGAACTAGCGGGAGTAGCGATACGCAGTATTTT. It codes for CASSQDRTSGSSDTQYF.

The V gene is TRBV7-3, the J gene TRBJ2-7; tentative D call: TRBD1 (5 bases). With 3 bases removed from V and 6 bases from J, the gap between germline ends came to 12 bases. Looked up from germline, CDR1 is SGHTA and CDR2 is FQGTGA. CDR3 length: 13 residues. In DNA, the CDR3 is TGTGCCAGCAGCTTCGGGCAGGGTCGCGAGCAGTACTTC. As protein: CASSFGQGREQYF.

The chain couples TRBV19 to TRBJ2-6, with 8 bases lining up with TRBD2. Losses at the gene ends were 8 bases for V and 0 bases for J; bases not matched to a gene: 18. The germline gives CDR1 LNHDA, CDR2 SQIVND (reference sequence). CDR3 length: 20 amino acids. The DNA of the CDR3 is TGTGCCAGTCACCTGGGGCTAGCGGGTTACCGCCCCTCTGGGGCCAACGTCCTGACTTTC. Its translation is CASHLGLAGYRPSGANVLTF.

The CDR3 bases are TGCGCCAGCAGCCCGAGACTAGCGGGAGTGGAAACCGGGGAGCTGTTTTTT. Its translation is CASSPRLAGVETGELFF. V is TRBV4-3 and J is TRBJ2-2, with 12 bases that match TRBD2. This CDR3 spans 17 amino acids. V was clipped by 4 bases and J by 5 bases; unmatched bases: 8. The germline V gene encodes CDR1 LGHNA and CDR2 YSLEER.

The chain carries TRBV7-2 and TRBJ2-3; D is undetermined. Germline lookup yields CDR1 SGHTA and CDR2 FQGNSA. The V end lost 2 bases, the J end lost 4 bases, and 4 bases lay between the germline ends. The CDR3 contains 12 residues. The CDR3 DNA follows: TGTGCCAGCAGCTTATTCTCAGATACGCAGTATTTT. This sequence encodes CASSLFSDTQYF.

The V call is TRBV28, the J call TRBJ2-1; 10 nucleotides line up with TRBD2. The V gene's germline CDR1 is MDHEN and CDR2 SYDVKM. V shed 5 bases, J shed 5 bases, and the junction held 6 bases outside the gene matches. The CDR3 has 15 amino acids. CDR3 in amino acids: CASSGLAGVHNEQFF. As DNA, the CDR3 is TGTGCCAGCAGTGGGCTAGCGGGAGTCCACAATGAGCAGTTCTTC. Variable domain in full (rest from reference TRBV28 and TRBJ2-1): DVKVTQSSRYLVKRTGEKVFLECVQDMDHENMFWYRQDPGLGLRLIYFSYDVKMKEKGDIPEGYSVSREKKERFSLILESASTNQTSMYLCASSGLAGVHNEQFFGPGTRLTVL.

The chain combines TRBV5-1 with TRBJ2-2; 13 bases align to TRBD2. This CDR3 is built from 16 residues. Germline V gene sequence: CDR1 SGHRS, CDR2 YFSETQ. J was trimmed by 5 bases and V by 2 bases; bases with no gene match: 3. The CDR3: CASSFGLAGETGELFF. Written as DNA, the CDR3 is TGCGCCAGCAGCTTTGGACTAGCGGGAGAAACCGGGGAGCTGTTTTTT.